The 18 T cell receptor beta chains listed next were all sequenced from one sample in a study of shared clonotypes between healthy human individuals. Repertoires were generated with immunoSEQ multiplex PCR, while TCRdb's copy carries only in-frame clones and drops some. The profile shows over a million clones, around 97% of them singletons. Sequencing was performed on naive CD4+ T cells sorted from blood. The subset: CD45RA+ positively selected. Source of these receptors: a man aged 30 to 39 in good health.

This clone was recorded once. V is TRBV2 and J is TRBJ2-3; 14 positions agree with TRBD2. Germline loops: CDR1 SNHLY, CDR2 FYNNEI. CDR3 size: 15 residues. V was clipped by 4 bases and J by 5 bases; unmatched bases: 2. This CDR3 reads CASSATSGRGDTQYF. CDR3 nucleotides: TGTGCCAGCAGTGCGACTAGCGGGAGGGGAGATACGCAGTATTTT.

The chain has TRBV5-1 and TRBJ2-1, with 9 bases fitting TRBD1. From germline, CDR1 is SGHRS and CDR2 YFSETQ. The CDR3 is made up of 16 amino acids. Trimming took 3 bases from V and 1 from J; bases not matched to a gene: 5. The CDR3 here is CASSSQGQGSYNEQFF. CDR3 coding DNA: TGCGCCAGCAGCTCCCAGGGACAGGGTTCCTACAATGAGCAGTTCTTC.

This chain joins TRBV9 and TRBJ2-3; TRBD2 is a possible D gene (6 bases). CDR3 length: 15 residues. V lost 2 bases and J lost 2, with 12 bases in between. The germline V gene encodes CDR1 SGDLS and CDR2 YYNGEE. The CDR3 region is CASSVHGGLTDTQYF. The DNA of the CDR3 is TGTGCCAGCAGCGTTCACGGGGGTCTCACAGATACGCAGTATTTT.

The V gene is TRBV19, the J gene TRBJ1-2, with a possible D match to TRBD1 (6 bases). Trimming shortened V by 1 base and J by 10 bases, and 16 bases separated the two germline ends. Germline CDR1 reads LNHDA; CDR2 reads SQIVND (reference sequence). The CDR3 loop spans 14 amino acids. CDR3 coding DNA: TGTGCCAGTAGTATAGTGTCCAGGGGCCGAGACTACACCTTC. Its protein is CASSIVSRGRDYTF.

The rearrangement links TRBV2 to TRBJ2-7; 9 bases fit TRBD2. Germline CDR1 SNHLY, CDR2 FYNNEI. The CDR3 runs 13 residues. V trimming: 7 bases; J trimming: 3 bases; junction bases outside the gene matches: 4. In DNA, the CDR3 is TGTGCCAGCAAGCCTAGCGGGATCTACGAGCAGTACTTC. Amino acid sequence: CASKPSGIYEQYF.

The chain couples TRBV11-2 to TRBJ1-4; D is unresolved. CDR1 SGHAT and CDR2 FQNNGV come from the germline V gene. V lost 5 bases and J 13 bases, leaving 14 bases between the germline ends. This CDR3 comprises 12 residues. This CDR3 reads CASSRHGLRLFF. CDR3 sequence (DNA): TGTGCCAGCAGCAGGCATGGCTTGAGACTGTTTTTT.

This clone was recorded once. The chain combines TRBV30 with TRBJ1-5, with a weak D call TRBD1 (6 bases). The CDR3 runs to 13 residues. CDR1 GTSNPN and CDR2 SVGIG come from the germline V gene (reference sequence). V was pared by 3 bases and J by 5 bases, with 11 bases between. In DNA, the CDR3 is TGTGCCTGGAGCCACAGGGATGATCAGCCCCAGCATTTT. As protein: CAWSHRDDQPQHF.

On this clone: The identical CDR3 is also encoded by other nucleotide sequences in the sample. The rearrangement links TRBV7-9 to TRBJ2-7; D is ambiguous. V was shortened by 1 base and J by 3 bases, with 4 bases between the two germline ends. The CDR3 is 12 residues long. Germline CDR1 reads SEHNR; CDR2 reads FQNEAQ (reference sequence). The CDR3 sequence is CASSLVLYEQYF. The DNA for the CDR3 is TGTGCCAGCAGCTTAGTGCTCTACGAGCAGTACTTC.

The chain carries TRBV28 and TRBJ1-2, with a possible D match to TRBD1 (6 bases). Between the trimmed V and J ends, which lost 5 bases and 3 bases, there was a span of 10 bases. Germline CDR1 reads MDHEN; CDR2 reads SYDVKM. The CDR3 runs 13 residues. CDR3 loop: CASSPNRDYGYTF. The CDR3 region has the DNA TGTGCCAGCAGTCCGAACAGGGACTATGGCTACACCTTC.

This sequence joins TRBV11-2 and TRBJ1-1; D gene unclear. Per germline, CDR1 SGHAT and CDR2 FQNNGV. CDR3 length: 14 amino acids. Trimming shortened V by 5 bases and J by 0 bases, and 10 bases separated the two germline ends. The CDR3 sequence is CASSRTIMNTEAFF. The CDR3 DNA follows: TGTGCCAGCAGCCGGACGATCATGAACACTGAAGCTTTCTTT.

The chain recombines TRBV6-6 with TRBJ2-2; TRBD1 agrees at 7 bases. Trimming at V came to 3 bases and at J to 5 bases, leaving 9 bases not matched to a gene. CDR1 and CDR2 (germline): MNHNY, SVGAGI (reference sequence). This CDR3 contains 16 residues. The DNA for the CDR3 is TGTGCCAGCAGTTATTCGACAGGGCCGGGGACCGGGGAGCTGTTTTTT. Translation: CASSYSTGPGTGELFF.

As regards this clone: Other DNA sequences in the sample encode the same CDR3. The chain combines TRBV5-1 with TRBJ1-3; D ambiguous. Germline V gene sequence: CDR1 SGHRS, CDR2 YFSETQ. The CDR3 has 13 residues. Trimming removed 4 bases at V and 1 base at J, with 6 bases between. For the CDR3, the DNA is TGCGCCAGCAGCCCCGGGTCTGGAAACACCATATATTTT. This codes for CASSPGSGNTIYF.

This chain uses TRBV11-1 with TRBJ2-7; D remains unclear. V shed 2 bases and J shed 3 bases, with 17 bases lying between them. CDR1 and CDR2 (germline): SGHAT, FQDESV (reference sequence). This CDR3 contains 16 residues. As DNA, the CDR3 is TGTGCCAGCAGCTTAATGGGCGGAACCTTGATCTACGAGCAGTACTTC. It encodes CASSLMGGTLIYEQYF.

This clone came up once. The CDR3 is CASSTKKGVTEAFF. Here the CDR3 DNA reads TGTGCCAGCAGCACAAAAAAAGGGGTCACTGAAGCTTTCTTT. The rearrangement joins TRBV7-2 to TRBJ1-1; TRBD1 might be the D (5 bases). CDR1 SGHTA and CDR2 FQGNSA come from the germline V gene. Between the trimmed V and J ends, which lost 5 bases and 4 bases, there was a span of 14 bases. This CDR3 has 14 residues.

The J gene is TRBJ1-5, the V gene TRBV28; 10 bases match TRBD1. Germline V gives CDR1 MDHEN, CDR2 SYDVKM. The ends lost 6 bases at V and 7 bases at J; junction bases unmatched: 12. The CDR3 runs to 16 residues. The CDR3 DNA sequence: TGTGCCAGCAGCCGGAAGACAGGGGGCGCTTCCCAGCCCCAGCATTTT. Amino acids: CASSRKTGGASQPQHF.

V gene TRBV28 combines with J gene TRBJ1-4; weak D call: TRBD1 (5 bases). With 6 bases removed from V and 7 bases from J, the gap between germline ends came to 18 bases. Germline V gene sequence: CDR1 MDHEN, CDR2 SYDVKM. The CDR3 has 15 amino acids. The CDR3 reads CASSRSGGFAEKLFF. CDR3 in DNA: TGTGCCAGCAGCCGCTCGGGGGGTTTCGCTGAAAAACTGTTTTTT.

This clone was found once. This chain connects TRBV28 to TRBJ2-2; weak D call: TRBD2 (5 bases). The V gene's germline CDR1 is MDHEN and CDR2 SYDVKM. This CDR3 has 16 residues. The V end lost 5 bases, the J end lost 2 bases, and 15 bases lay between the germline ends. The DNA for the CDR3 is TGTGCCAGCAGTCCGCGGACGGGATTTAACACCGGGGAGCTGTTTTTT. Protein: CASSPRTGFNTGELFF. The whole variable domain, filled in from reference TRBV28 and TRBJ2-2, reads DVKVTQSSRYLVKRTGEKVFLECVQDMDHENMFWYRQDPGLGLRLIYFSYDVKMKEKGDIPEGYSVSREKKERFSLILESASTNQTSMYLCASSPRTGFNTGELFFGEGSRLTVL.

The V call is TRBV6-6, the J call TRBJ2-1, with 11 bases fitting TRBD2. J was trimmed by 9 bases and V by 6 bases; bases with no gene match: 10. The germline V gene has CDR1 MNHNY and CDR2 SVGAGI (reference sequence). The CDR3 is made up of 15 amino acids. CDR3 region: CASRPSGRFDGEQFF. The CDR3 DNA reads TGTGCCAGCAGGCCTAGCGGGAGGTTTGATGGTGAGCAGTTCTTC.